This T cell receptor beta chain stems from a study of cytomegalovirus exposure and HLA in healthy donors. Study conclusions and caveats: Reports credit the classifier with highly specific, highly sensitive diagnosis of cytomegalovirus status. In a later analysis, at a false discovery rate of 0.05, approximately 16,000 TCR beta sequences were associated with HLA alleles.

V was pared by 6 bases and J by 12 bases, with 5 bases of the junction left unmatched. Germline CDR1 reads MDHEN; CDR2 reads SYDVKM. This CDR3 is built from 14 residues. Remarks on this clone: The antigen remains unidentified.

This PCR relied on a set of 60 Vbeta primers and 13 Jbeta primers. Clones were sequenced by immunoSEQ multiplex PCR, and TCRdb holds only the in-frame ones, with some missing. Of around 150,000 clones in the sample, 76% were seen once. The sample comprised PBMCs. The sequence came from a man aged 35-49 years in good health and CMV-seronegative. The V call is TRBV28, the J call TRBJ2-1, with TRBD2 matching over 16 bases. The CDR3 nucleotides read TGTGCCAGCAGATCCGGGACTAGCGGGAGGGGGCAGTTCTTC. Translation gives CASRSGTSGRGQFF.